The 15 T cell receptor beta chains below come from one sample, sequenced in a study of blood T cell repertoires in COVID-19 (dated by TCRdb to about 2020). The library was built by means of the immunoSEQ multiplex PCR assay. TCRdb provides this immuneACCESS table in a form limited to in-frame rearrangements. Some clones are lacking; in checked studies, under half of them reflect an unresolved V gene, and why the rest are absent is not known. This sample has roughly 81,000 clones in its table, and about four fifths of those were observed once. The ten largest make up roughly 36% of the sample. Material for sequencing was peripheral blood. Receptors originate from an elderly man with active or convalescent COVID-19.

V usage is TRBV25-1 and J usage is TRBJ1-6; a weak D match, TRBD1 (6 bases). Deletions cut 4 bases from V and 6 bases from J, with 10 bases between. CDR1 is MGHDK, CDR2 SYGVNS, per germline. The CDR3 totals 14 residues. CDR3 sequence reads: CASSVTGSNSPLHF. The DNA for the CDR3 is TGTGCCAGCAGTGTAACAGGGTCTAATTCACCCCTCCACTTT.

The V and J genes are TRBV10-3 and TRBJ2-7; possible D gene TRBD1, 6 bases. The V gene's germline CDR1 is ENHRY and CDR2 SYGVKD. Trimming cost V 7 bases and J 1 base, with 20 bases left between them. The CDR3 consists of 16 residues. The CDR3: CAIKPRTDDPSYEQYF. The CDR3 nucleotides read TGTGCCATCAAACCCAGGACAGACGACCCATCCTACGAGCAGTACTTC.

The chain links TRBV6-4 to TRBJ1-2; weak D call: TRBD1 (6 bases). This CDR3 contains 14 residues. Per germline, CDR1 MRHNA and CDR2 SNTAGT. Deletions cut 6 bases from V and 0 bases from J, with 11 bases between. The chain's CDR3 is CASSQTGSNYGYTF. Here the CDR3 DNA reads TGTGCCAGCAGCCAGACAGGATCTAACTATGGCTACACCTTC.

The chain combines TRBV5-4 with TRBJ2-3; 9 nucleotides match TRBD2. The V and J ends lost 4 bases and 5 bases, in that order; junction bases with no gene match: 2. CDR1 is SGHNT, CDR2 YYREEE, per germline (reference sequence). The CDR3 is 13 amino acids. CDR3 region: CASSPTSGDTQYF. CDR3 nucleotide sequence: TGTGCCAGCAGCCCGACTAGCGGAGATACGCAGTATTTT.

V gene TRBV5-6 combines with J gene TRBJ1-5; tentative D call: TRBD1 (5 bases). Germline assignment: CDR1 SGHDT and CDR2 YYEEEE. The V gene lost 3 bases and the J gene lost 0 bases, with 13 bases spanning the gap. The CDR3 loop spans 16 amino acids. CDR3 coding DNA: TGTGCCAGCAGCTGGGGGGGACTGTCTAGCAATCAGCCCCAGCATTTT. Translation: CASSWGGLSSNQPQHF. The full variable domain, with the rest looked up from reference TRBV5-6 and TRBJ1-5, is DAGVTQSPTHLIKTRGQQVTLRCSPKSGHDTVSWYQQALGQGPQFIFQYYEEEERQRGNFPDRFSGHQFPNYSSELNVNALLLGDSALYLCASSWGGLSSNQPQHFGDGTRLSIL.

This clone has only one observation. The chain employs TRBV19 and TRBJ1-2, with D hard to call. CDR1 and CDR2 from the germline V gene are LNHDA and SQIVND (reference sequence). CDR3 length: 14 residues. V was shortened by 10 bases and J by 4 bases, with 19 bases between the two germline ends. DNA for the CDR3: TGTGCCACTTCCCTTGCGGAGACGGCCTATGGCTACACCTTC. Its translation is CATSLAETAYGYTF.

Only a few counts were recorded for this clone. The J gene is TRBJ2-7, the V gene TRBV7-2, with a possible D match to TRBD1 (5 bases). This CDR3 has 15 residues. The V gene's germline CDR1 is SGHTA and CDR2 FQGNSA. The ends were cut back, 5 bases at V and 6 bases at J, with 20 bases in the middle. CDR3 in amino acids: CASSPGGAPVREQYF. The CDR3 DNA reads as TGTGCCAGCAGCCCCGGTGGGGCCCCCGTTCGCGAGCAGTACTTC.

The chain combines TRBV3-1 (or the pseudogene TRBV3-2) with TRBJ2-2, with D possibly matching TRBD2 (6 bases). CDR1 and CDR2 (germline): LGHDT, YNNKEL (reference sequence). V was trimmed by 4 bases and J by 6 bases, leaving 9 bases between them. CDR3 size: 13 residues. For the CDR3, the DNA is TGTGCCAGCAGCCTCACGGGGGCCGGGGAGCTGTTTTTT. Residues: CASSLTGAGELFF.

This clone was detected a few times. The V gene is TRBV6-5, the J gene TRBJ1-5; 7 bases fit TRBD1. CDR3 length: 14 amino acids. V trimming: 6 bases; J trimming: 6 bases; junction bases outside the gene matches: 8. The germline V gene has CDR1 MNHEY and CDR2 SVGAGI. Here the CDR3 reads CASSPRGSGQPQHF. CDR3 sequence (DNA): TGTGCCAGCAGCCCCAGGGGGTCGGGTCAGCCCCAGCATTTT.

The V call is TRBV28, the J call TRBJ2-3; perhaps TRBD2 as D (6 bases). CDR1 and CDR2 (germline): MDHEN, SYDVKM. There are 13 residues in the CDR3. With 5 bases removed from V and 0 bases from J, the gap between germline ends came to 6 bases. CDR3 DNA sequence: TGTGCCAGCAGTGGGACTAGCACAGATACGCAGTATTTT. Its translation is CASSGTSTDTQYF.

By its share, this clone is medium-sized. One base away lies a much larger clone, so this may be a sequencing read error. The sample has other DNA sequences that encode this CDR3 too. The genes are TRBV4-3 and TRBJ2-5, with D maybe TRBD2 (6 bases). CDR1 LGHNA and CDR2 YSLEER come from the germline V gene. The length of the CDR3 is 14 residues. CDR3: CATSPLPGEETQYF. In nucleotides, the CDR3 is TGCGCCACCAGCCCACTCCCGGGAGAAGAGACCCAGTACTTC.

The table lists this clone with a count of one. The J gene is TRBJ2-1, the V gene TRBV11-2, with 9 bases lining up with TRBD1. From germline, CDR1 is SGHAT and CDR2 FQNNGV. This CDR3 has 15 amino acids. V lost 1 base to trimming and J lost 8 bases; unmatched junction nucleotides: 6. The CDR3 protein is CASSLGWTGVYEQFF. DNA for the CDR3: TGTGCCAGCAGCTTAGGCTGGACAGGGGTCTATGAGCAGTTCTTC.

The gene calls are TRBV11-2 and TRBJ2-3, with D possibly matching TRBD2 (7 bases). The CDR3 is 16 residues long. The germline V gene encodes CDR1 SGHAT and CDR2 FQNNGV. V was cut by 0 bases and J by 5 bases, with 15 bases left in between. The CDR3 DNA reads as TGTGCCAGCAGCTTAGATCAGGGGAGGGGAGGAGATACGCAGTATTTT. It encodes CASSLDQGRGGDTQYF.

CDR3 amino acids: CAWNGGSARDTQYF. The CDR3 DNA reads TGTGCCTGGAACGGAGGGTCCGCCAGAGATACGCAGTATTTT. The chain links TRBV30 to TRBJ2-3; possible D gene TRBD2, 6 bases. V was shortened by 4 bases and J by 5 bases, with 16 bases between the two germline ends. Germline V gives CDR1 GTSNPN, CDR2 SVGIG (reference sequence). This CDR3 spans 14 amino acids.

This rearrangement joins TRBV27 to TRBJ2-5; D is uncertain. The CDR3 length is 14 residues. CDR1 is MNHEY and CDR2 is SMNVEV in the germline V gene (reference sequence). Trimming shortened V by 4 bases and J by 7 bases, and 16 bases separated the two germline ends. The CDR3, as DNA: TGTGCCAGCAGTTCGACCCTCTCCAGAGGGACCCAGTACTTC. Protein product: CASSSTLSRGTQYF.